The 24 T cell receptor beta chains given below trace back to one sample, sequenced in a study of T cell responses to AZD1222 COVID-19 vaccine. The data were produced by immunoSEQ multiplex PCR, yet TCRdb's version contains in-frame clones alone and is incomplete. The data contain more than 85,000 clones, roughly 93% of them seen just once; the ten biggest clones take up about 3.1%. This sample comprised peripheral blood, obtained 28 days after the second AZD1222 dose. The receptors stem from an adult who received the AZD1222 COVID-19 vaccine.

The CDR3 spells CASSPTTTSDGYTF. DNA for the CDR3: TGCGCCAGCAGCCCTACAACCACTTCTGATGGCTACACCTTC. V gene TRBV5-1 combines with J gene TRBJ1-2; D gene ambiguous. This CDR3 spans 14 amino acids. The V and J ends lost 4 bases and 6 bases respectively, with 16 bases between them. Germline CDR1 and CDR2: SGHRS and YFSETQ.

The rearrangement joins TRBV30 to TRBJ1-6; 10 bases align to TRBD1. This CDR3 is built from 17 residues. CDR1 GTSNPN and CDR2 SVGIG come from the germline V gene (reference sequence). Trimming cost V 3 bases and J 7 bases; bases outside gene matches: 12. The CDR3 protein is CAWRPMDRGIGNSPLHF. In DNA, the CDR3 is TGTGCCTGGAGACCAATGGACAGGGGGATCGGGAATTCACCCCTCCACTTT.

The rearrangement joins TRBV4-1 to TRBJ2-6; 8 bases are a match to TRBD1. Germline values: CDR1 MGHRA, CDR2 YSYEKL. The CDR3 is 18 residues long. V trimming: 5 bases; J trimming: 0 bases; junction bases outside the gene matches: 9. The CDR3 sequence: CASSWTGMGISGANVLTF. The CDR3 DNA is TGCGCCAGCAGCTGGACAGGGATGGGGATCTCTGGGGCCAACGTCCTGACTTTC.

This sequence joins TRBV14 and TRBJ2-3; the match to TRBD2 covers 8 bases. The CDR3 extends over 12 amino acids. V shed 7 bases, J shed 6 bases, and the junction held 3 bases outside the gene matches. From germline, CDR1 is SGHDN and CDR2 FVKESK. In nucleotides, the CDR3 is TGTGCCAGCACCGGGGGGGAGGATACGCAGTATTTT. This encodes CASTGGEDTQYF.

V and J are TRBV18 and TRBJ1-2, with D maybe TRBD1 (5 bases). Per germline, CDR1 KGHSH and CDR2 LQKENI. There are 15 residues in the CDR3. The V gene lost 2 bases and the J gene lost 7 bases, with 17 bases spanning the gap. Here the CDR3 reads CASSPAGEAFLGYTF. The CDR3 DNA reads TGTGCCAGCTCACCAGCGGGGGAGGCCTTTCTTGGCTACACCTTC. Full variable domain (outside the CDR3, taken from reference TRBV18 and TRBJ1-2): NAGVMQNPRHLVRRRGQEARLRCSPMKGHSHVYWYRQLPEEGLKFMVYLQKENIIDESGMPKERFSAEFPKEGPSILRIQQVVRGDSAAYFCASSPAGEAFLGYTFGSGTRLTVV.

The chain recombines TRBV29-1 with TRBJ2-1; 9 bases are a match to TRBD1. There are 16 residues in the CDR3. The V gene end was trimmed by 3 bases and the J gene end by 0 bases; junction bases not matched to a gene: 6. Per the germline V gene, CDR1 is SQVTM and CDR2 is ANQGSEA. The CDR3 sequence is CSVEGDRERSYNEQFF. The CDR3 region has the DNA TGCAGCGTTGAGGGGGACAGGGAGCGCTCCTACAATGAGCAGTTCTTC.

This clone appeared a single time. The genes are TRBV3-1 (or the pseudogene TRBV3-2) and TRBJ1-2; possibly TRBD1 for D (5 bases). This CDR3 has 14 amino acids. Germline V CDR1 and CDR2: LGHDT, YNNKEL (reference sequence). The V end lost 1 base, the J end lost 8 bases, and 14 bases lay between the germline ends. The CDR3 DNA sequence: TGTGCCAGCAGCCAAGTCGGGCCCGGGGACGGCTACACCTTC. Amino acids: CASSQVGPGDGYTF.

V gene TRBV3-1 (or the pseudogene TRBV3-2) combines with J gene TRBJ1-2; tentative D call: TRBD1 (5 bases). Germline CDR1 and CDR2: LGHDT and YNNKEL (reference sequence). Trimming left V 2 bases short and J 2 bases short, with 9 bases between. The CDR3 sequence is 14 residues long. This CDR3 reads CASSQQGRNYGYTF. CDR3 DNA: TGTGCCAGCAGCCAACAGGGTCGGAACTATGGCTACACCTTC.

This clone is a singleton in its sample. The rearrangement joins TRBV14 to TRBJ1-6, with no clear D. Trimming removed 0 bases from V and 11 bases from J, with 8 bases in between. The CDR3 is 13 residues long. Looked up from germline, CDR1 is SGHDN and CDR2 is FVKESK. Here the CDR3 DNA reads TGTGCCAGCAGCCAAGATCCATTACCACCCCTCCACTTT. This translates into CASSQDPLPPLHF.

This clone has only one observation. The gene calls are TRBV28 and TRBJ1-4, with 8 bases matching TRBD1. Trimming took 10 bases from V and 7 from J; bases not matched to a gene: 8. The germline gives CDR1 MDHEN, CDR2 SYDVKM. This CDR3 has 13 amino acids. This CDR3 reads CAKNRGEGEKLFF. For the CDR3, the DNA is TGTGCCAAAAACAGGGGGGAGGGTGAAAAACTGTTTTTT.

V and J are TRBV27 and TRBJ2-7, with no clear D. V dropped 8 bases and J dropped 6 bases, with 14 bases sitting between them. Germline CDR1 and CDR2: MNHEY and SMNVEV (reference sequence). This CDR3 region has 12 residues. The CDR3 DNA reads as TGTGCCAGCCGCTCATACGGAGCCGAGCAGTACTTC. It is translated as CASRSYGAEQYF.

The chain carries TRBV30 and TRBJ1-1, with D unresolved. This CDR3 comprises 13 residues. Per germline, CDR1 GTSNPN and CDR2 SVGIG (reference sequence). Trimming took 5 bases from V and 1 from J, leaving 11 bases between them. CDR3 sequence (DNA): TGTGCCTGGGACTGGGCCACGAACACTGAAGCTTTCTTT. Translated, it gives CAWDWATNTEAFF. The whole variable domain, remainder taken from reference TRBV30 and TRBJ1-1, is SQTIHQWPATLVQPVGSPLSLECTVEGTSNPNLYWYRQAAGRGLQLLFYSVGIGQISSEVPQNLSASRPQDRQFILSSKKLLLSDSGFYLCAWDWATNTEAFFGQGTRLTVV.

This chain uses TRBV27 with TRBJ2-1, with TRBD2 matching 12 bases. The CDR3 runs to 16 residues. Trimming took 0 bases from V and 9 from J; bases not matched to a gene: 6. Germline lookup yields CDR1 MNHEY and CDR2 SMNVEV (reference sequence). The CDR3 region has the DNA TGTGCCAGCAGTTTATCACCTAGCGGGAGGGCCGCTGAGCAGTTCTTC. It is translated as CASSLSPSGRAAEQFF.

The rearrangement uses TRBV7-2 and TRBJ1-1; 8 bases map to TRBD1. J gave up 4 bases and V 2 bases, and 9 bases lay outside the gene matches. CDR3 size: 16 residues. Germline V gene data show CDR1 as SGHTA and CDR2 as FQGNSA. CDR3 bases: TGTGCCAGCAGCTTAAGTGGCAGGGGGCTTGGCACTGAAGCTTTCTTT. Translated, it gives CASSLSGRGLGTEAFF.

The chain couples TRBV19 to TRBJ2-7; D call uncertain. Germline V gene sequence: CDR1 LNHDA, CDR2 SQIVND (reference sequence). This CDR3 has 12 residues. Trimming shortened V by 5 bases and J by 7 bases, and 12 bases separated the two germline ends. The CDR3: CASSSDGKEQYF. CDR3 nucleotides: TGTGCCAGTAGTTCAGACGGAAAAGAGCAGTACTTC.

J is TRBJ1-6 and V is TRBV12-5, with TRBD1 matching over 7 bases. Looked up from germline, CDR1 is LGHNT and CDR2 is FRNRAP. V dropped 1 base and J dropped 0; count of bases not matched to a gene: 12. The CDR3 is made up of 20 amino acids. The CDR3 here is CASGLAPAGQANSYNSPLHF. In nucleotides, the CDR3 is TGTGCTAGTGGTTTGGCCCCCGCAGGACAGGCGAACTCCTATAATTCACCCCTCCACTTT.

The chain joins TRBV5-1 to TRBJ2-5, with 7 bases matching TRBD1. The CDR3 spans 13 residues. The germline V gene encodes CDR1 SGHRS and CDR2 YFSETQ. Trimming took 2 bases from V and 5 from J; bases not matched to a gene: 3. The CDR3 DNA follows: TGCGCCAGCAGCTTAATGGGACAGGAGACCCAGTACTTC. Encoded protein: CASSLMGQETQYF. Using reference TRBV5-1 and TRBJ2-5 for the parts outside the CDR3, the full variable domain is KAGVTQTPRYLIKTRGQQVTLSCSPISGHRSVSWYQQTPGQGLQFLFEYFSETQRNKGNFPGRFSGRQFSNSRSEMNVSTLELGDSALYLCASSLMGQETQYFGPGTRLLVL.

This chain joins TRBV7-9 and TRBJ2-3; 7 bases map to TRBD2. V gave up 6 bases and J gave up 2 bases; unmatched junction bases: 11. This CDR3 is 16 amino acids long. The germline V gene has CDR1 SEHNR and CDR2 FQNEAQ (reference sequence). The CDR3 reads CASSFTGTTNTDTQYF. The CDR3 DNA reads as TGTGCCAGCAGTTTTACCGGGACTACCAACACAGATACGCAGTATTTT.

This sequence joins TRBV9 and TRBJ2-2, with TRBD2 matching over 12 bases. Germline V lookup: CDR1 SGDLS, CDR2 YYNGEE. CDR3 length: 15 amino acids. V lost 3 bases, J lost 7 bases, and 4 bases stayed unmatched. CDR3 sequence: CASSALAGGLGELFF. DNA for the CDR3: TGTGCCAGCAGCGCGCTAGCGGGGGGGCTCGGGGAGCTGTTTTTT.

The genes are TRBV7-2 and TRBJ1-1; no clear D. V lost 4 bases and J lost 5, with 14 bases in between. The length of the CDR3 is 14 residues. Germline V gene sequence: CDR1 SGHTA, CDR2 FQGNSA. The CDR3: CASSSPPRGTEAFF. The CDR3, as DNA: TGTGCCAGCAGCTCGCCCCCCCGAGGGACTGAAGCTTTCTTT.

The genes are TRBV11-2 and TRBJ1-1, with D possibly matching TRBD1 (5 bases). Germline-derived CDR1 and CDR2 are SGHAT and FQNNGV. The CDR3 spans 13 residues. Trimming removed 5 bases from V and 2 bases from J, with 9 bases in between. The CDR3 sequence: CASSLDRNTEAFF. Written as DNA, the CDR3 is TGTGCCAGCAGCCTTGACAGAAACACTGAAGCTTTCTTT.

Only a few counts were recorded for this clone. In DNA form, the CDR3 reads TGTGCCAGCAGCACCCGACAGGGGATAAACTGGGGAAACACCATATATTTT. As protein: CASSTRQGINWGNTIYF. The chain employs TRBV9 and TRBJ1-3; TRBD1 aligns across 8 bases. The germline CDR1 and CDR2 sequences are SGDLS and YYNGEE. CDR3 length: 17 amino acids. Trimming at V came to 4 bases and at J to 4 bases, leaving 13 bases not matched to a gene.

The V and J genes are TRBV3-1 (or the pseudogene TRBV3-2) and TRBJ1-2; no reliable D call. V lost 2 bases to trimming and J lost 6 bases, with 10 bases between them. Germline V CDR1 and CDR2: LGHDT, YNNKEL (reference sequence). The CDR3 totals 13 residues. CDR3 DNA sequence: TGTGCCAGCAGCCAAACCGACTGGAATGGCTACACCTTC. Its protein is CASSQTDWNGYTF.

The chain combines TRBV7-2 with TRBJ2-7; 8 bases line up with TRBD2. The CDR3 has 16 residues. The ends lost 0 bases at V and 2 bases at J; junction bases unmatched: 6. Germline V gene sequence: CDR1 SGHTA, CDR2 FQGNSA. The CDR3, as DNA: TGTGCCAGCAGCTTAGCGGTTAGCGGGGCTGCCTACGAGCAGTACTTC. This gives the protein CASSLAVSGAAYEQYF.